The 14 T cell receptor beta chains below all came from one sample that was sequenced in a study of blood T cell repertoires in COVID-19. Assay: immunoSEQ multiplex PCR; the TCRdb copy retains only in-frame clones and omits some. The table records some 90,000 clones, nearly 90% of them present only once. The source material was peripheral blood. Receptors were obtained from a man aged 45-60 years with acute or convalescent COVID-19.

The chain has TRBV7-8 and TRBJ2-3; 7 bases are a match to TRBD2. CDR3 size: 15 residues. Germline assignment: CDR1 SGHVS and CDR2 FQNEAQ. Losses at the gene ends were 5 bases for V and 2 bases for J; bases not matched to a gene: 7. The CDR3 sequence: CASSPERGITDTQYF. The CDR3 DNA reads as TGTGCCAGCAGCCCGGAGCGGGGAATCACAGATACGCAGTATTTT.

The V gene is TRBV2, the J gene TRBJ2-6; D is perhaps TRBD1 (6 bases). The CDR3 consists of 15 residues. The ends were cut back, 6 bases at V and 1 base at J, with 10 bases in the middle. CDR1 and CDR2 (germline): SNHLY, FYNNEI. As DNA, the CDR3 is TGTGCCAGCAGCCGGGACACATCTGGGGCCAACGTCCTGACTTTC. Its protein is CASSRDTSGANVLTF.

This chain connects TRBV10-2 to TRBJ2-1; D call uncertain. Looked up from germline, CDR1 is WSHSY and CDR2 is SAAADI. The CDR3 covers 12 residues. Trimming removed 3 bases at V and 13 bases at J, with 13 bases between. This chain's CDR3 is CASSDLRVPQFF. CDR3 in DNA: TGCGCCAGCAGTGACCTTCGTGTCCCCCAGTTCTTC.

The V call is TRBV5-4, the J call TRBJ1-2, with a tentative D call TRBD1 (5 bases). Germline assignment: CDR1 SGHNT and CDR2 YYREEE (reference sequence). The CDR3 is made up of 13 amino acids. Trimming cost V 1 base and J 4 bases, with 8 bases left between them. CDR3 DNA: TGTGCCAGCAGCTTGCCAGGGTCCTATGGCTACACCTTC. Its protein is CASSLPGSYGYTF.

The chain links TRBV18 to TRBJ1-2, with a possible D match to TRBD1 (5 bases). Trimming took 5 bases from V and 1 from J, leaving 8 bases between them. This CDR3 has 13 amino acids. CDR1 is KGHSH and CDR2 is LQKENI in the germline V gene. The CDR3 DNA sequence: TGTGCCAGCTCAGACGACAGTAACTATGGCTACACCTTC. Translation gives CASSDDSNYGYTF.

The rearrangement joins TRBV28 to TRBJ1-1; weak D call: TRBD1 (6 bases). Trimming shortened V by 7 bases and J by 2 bases, and 17 bases separated the two germline ends. The CDR3 contains 15 residues. Germline V gene sequence: CDR1 MDHEN, CDR2 SYDVKM. CDR3 DNA sequence: TGTGCCAGCACGGGGGGGCGGCAGTTAAACACTGAAGCTTTCTTT. It is translated as CASTGGRQLNTEAFF.

This chain uses TRBV27 with TRBJ2-5; 7 nucleotides line up with TRBD1. Germline V lookup: CDR1 MNHEY, CDR2 SMNVEV (reference sequence). The V and J ends lost 4 bases and 3 bases, in that order; junction bases with no gene match: 2. The CDR3 runs to 13 residues. The CDR3 loop is CASSYRGEETQYF. The CDR3, as DNA: TGTGCCAGCAGTTACAGGGGAGAAGAGACCCAGTACTTC.

This chain uses TRBV7-2 with TRBJ2-1; 10 bases are shared with TRBD2. The CDR3 is 16 residues long. J gave up 0 bases and V 5 bases, and 4 bases lay outside the gene matches. Germline V CDR1 and CDR2: SGHTA, FQGNSA. The CDR3 here is CASSLRTSGSYNEQFF. The CDR3 DNA is TGTGCCAGCAGCCTCCGGACTAGCGGCTCCTACAATGAGCAGTTCTTC.

The rearrangement uses TRBV7-6 and TRBJ2-1; weak D call: TRBD2 (6 bases). Trimming cost V 5 bases and J 5 bases, with 19 bases left between them. This CDR3 spans 16 amino acids. The germline gives CDR1 SGHVS, CDR2 FNYEAQ. The CDR3 DNA is TGTGCCAGCAGCGCCGCCCCTCCCGGGGGAAACAATGAGCAGTTCTTC. Protein product: CASSAAPPGGNNEQFF.

This chain joins TRBV28 and TRBJ1-4; D perhaps matches TRBD1 (6 bases). The germline gives CDR1 MDHEN, CDR2 SYDVKM. The CDR3 length is 15 residues. V was trimmed by 1 base and J by 8 bases, leaving 14 bases between them. The CDR3 reads CASSLSQGNVEKLFF. The CDR3 DNA reads TGTGCCAGCAGTTTATCACAGGGTAACGTGGAAAAACTGTTTTTT.

This clone was counted only a few times. The chain is built from TRBV30 and TRBJ1-1, with 8 bases that match TRBD1. Per the germline V gene, CDR1 is GTSNPN and CDR2 is SVGIG (reference sequence). CDR3 size: 11 residues. The ends lost 1 base at V and 8 bases at J; junction bases unmatched: 0. The CDR3 sequence is CAWSGQGEAFF. The CDR3 nucleotides are TGTGCCTGGAGTGGACAGGGGGAAGCTTTCTTT.

The chain joins TRBV12-1 to TRBJ2-4; TRBD1 is the table's D call and was not checked against the DNA. TRBV12-1 is described as a pseudogene. There are 17 residues in the CDR3. CDR3 sequence reads: CASSSRVGRLAKNIQYF. As DNA, the CDR3 is TGTGCCAGCAGCTCTCGTGTGGGGCGGCTAGCCAAAAACATTCAGTACTTC.

The chain employs TRBV12-3 or TRBV12-4 and TRBJ2-7, with D unresolved. Trimming shortened V by 5 bases and J by 3 bases, and 2 bases separated the two germline ends. The CDR3 length is 10 residues. CDR3 sequence (DNA): TGTGCCAGCAGTCGCTACGAGCAGTACGTC. Amino acids: CASSRYEQYV.

This clone was seen a single time. V is TRBV5-4 and J is TRBJ2-6; the match to TRBD1 covers 7 bases. This CDR3 contains 16 residues. V lost 4 bases, J lost 4 bases, and 8 bases stayed unmatched. Germline lookup yields CDR1 SGHNT and CDR2 YYREEE (reference sequence). CDR3 coding DNA: TGTGCCAGCAGCCCGCCTGGACAGGCGGGGGCCAACGTCCTGACTTTC. This gives the protein CASSPPGQAGANVLTF.